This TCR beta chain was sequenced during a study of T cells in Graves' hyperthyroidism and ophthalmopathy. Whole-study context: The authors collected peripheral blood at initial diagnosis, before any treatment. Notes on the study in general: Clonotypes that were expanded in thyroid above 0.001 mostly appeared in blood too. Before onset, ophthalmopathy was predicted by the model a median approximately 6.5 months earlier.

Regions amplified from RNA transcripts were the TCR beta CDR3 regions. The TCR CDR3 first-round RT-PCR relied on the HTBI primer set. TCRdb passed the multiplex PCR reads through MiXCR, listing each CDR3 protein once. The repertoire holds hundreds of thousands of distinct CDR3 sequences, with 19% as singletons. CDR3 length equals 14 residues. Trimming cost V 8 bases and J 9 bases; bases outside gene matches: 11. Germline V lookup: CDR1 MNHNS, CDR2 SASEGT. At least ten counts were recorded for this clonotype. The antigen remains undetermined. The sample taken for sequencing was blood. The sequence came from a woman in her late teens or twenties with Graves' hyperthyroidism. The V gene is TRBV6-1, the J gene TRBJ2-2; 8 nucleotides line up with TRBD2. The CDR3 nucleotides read TGTGCCAGCGGACGGGGGGGGGATATGAGGGAGCTGTTTTTT. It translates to CASGRGGDMRELFF.